This record concerns one TCR beta chain sequence. Profiled with immunoSEQ multiplex PCR; TCRdb holds only in-frame clones, not every one. The table includes 77,000 or so clones, about 94% detected once. This sample stems from a study of T cell changes during pregnancy in multiple sclerosis. Germline V gene lookup returns CDR1 LNHDA and CDR2 SQIVND (reference sequence). Unmatched junction bases numbered 7, after V lost 7 bases and J lost 2 bases. The CDR3 totals 15 residues. The sequencing used peripheral blood, collected in the second trimester of pregnancy. V and J are TRBV19 and TRBJ2-2; 7 bases line up with TRBD1. This receptor was obtained from a female donor in good health, enrolled as a control in a pregnancy study. The chain's CDR3 is CASTTGTANTGELFF. The CDR3 DNA follows: TGTGCCAGTACCACCGGGACAGCAAACACCGGGGAGCTGTTTTTT.